This T cell receptor (beta chain) was recorded in a study of blood T cell repertoires in COVID-19. Study-level background: Researchers got acute and convalescent COVID-19 samples from the United States, Italy and Spain.

Sequencing was performed with immunoSEQ multiplex PCR; in TCRdb, only in-frame clones are kept and a portion is missing. The table lists about 290,000 clones, roughly 91% of them singletons. CDR1 SEHNR and CDR2 FQNEAQ come from the germline V gene (reference sequence). The CDR3 has 17 amino acids. Trimming cost V 6 bases and J 6 bases; bases outside gene matches: 14. This chain connects TRBV7-9 to TRBJ1-1, with 12 bases aligning to TRBD1. The sequence derives from a woman under 40 with COVID-19, enrolled during active disease. The sequenced material came from peripheral blood. CDR3 residues: CASRTPGTGGAFAEAFF. In DNA, the CDR3 is TGTGCCAGCAGAACTCCCGGGACAGGGGGCGCCTTTGCTGAAGCTTTCTTT.